These 13 T cell receptor beta chains originate from one sample sequenced in a study of T cell responses to AZD1222 COVID-19 vaccine. This table comes from immunoSEQ multiplex PCR, and its TCRdb copy is limited to in-frame clones, with some not included. The repertoire holds 100,000 to 150,000 clones, with approximately 86% as singletons. The sequenced sample was peripheral blood, obtained on day 0 of AZD1222 vaccination. These receptors were collected from an adult in good health.

This clone appeared a few times. V is TRBV24-1 and J is TRBJ2-5; D is perhaps TRBD2 (6 bases). Germline-derived CDR1 and CDR2 are KGHDR and SFDVKD. V dropped 5 bases and J dropped 0 bases, with 9 bases sitting between them. This CDR3 spans 14 amino acids. CDR3 bases: TGTGCCACCAGTGGCGGGGACCACCAAGAGACCCAGTACTTC. Residues: CATSGGDHQETQYF.

This rearrangement joins TRBV6-5 to TRBJ1-2; 7 bases map to TRBD1. The germline V gene encodes CDR1 MNHEY and CDR2 SVGAGI. V lost 5 bases to trimming and J lost 6 bases; unmatched junction nucleotides: 6. The CDR3 contains 13 residues. The CDR3 reads CASSPPTGNGYTF. The CDR3 region has the DNA TGTGCCAGCAGTCCCCCGACAGGGAATGGCTACACCTTC.

This chain joins TRBV27 and TRBJ1-2; possibly TRBD1 for D (5 bases). The CDR3 contains 14 residues. V lost 5 bases and J 3 bases, leaving 13 bases between the germline ends. CDR1 MNHEY and CDR2 SMNVEV come from the germline V gene (reference sequence). CDR3 loop: CASSLKDRYYGYTF. The CDR3 DNA sequence: TGTGCCAGCAGTCTAAAAGACAGATACTATGGCTACACCTTC.

This clone was seen more than once but under ten times. The chain joins TRBV6-5 to TRBJ2-6, with D uncertain. Germline loops: CDR1 MNHEY, CDR2 SVGAGI. V lost 6 bases and J 0 bases, leaving 3 bases between the germline ends. The length of the CDR3 is 13 residues. The CDR3 DNA follows: TGTGCCAGCAGGGACTCTGGGGCCAACGTCCTGACTTTC. It codes for CASRDSGANVLTF.

The V and J genes are TRBV18 and TRBJ1-1; the D is unclear. V gave up 6 bases and J gave up 4 bases, with 15 bases separating them. CDR1 and CDR2 (germline): KGHSH, LQKENI. The CDR3 spans 14 residues. CDR3 in amino acids: CASSPNGEGTEAFF. In DNA, the CDR3 is TGTGCCAGCTCCCCTAACGGGGAGGGCACTGAAGCTTTCTTT. The variable domain in full, with the rest retrieved from reference TRBV18 and TRBJ1-1, is NAGVMQNPRHLVRRRGQEARLRCSPMKGHSHVYWYRQLPEEGLKFMVYLQKENIIDESGMPKERFSAEFPKEGPSILRIQQVVRGDSAAYFCASSPNGEGTEAFFGQGTRLTVV.

The V and J genes are TRBV11-2 and TRBJ2-7; D could derive from TRBD1 or TRBD2 (5 bases each). CDR3 size: 15 residues. The germline V and J ends were trimmed by 1 base and 0 bases, with 10 bases remaining between them. Germline CDR1 and CDR2: SGHAT and FQNNGV. Here the CDR3 DNA reads TGTGCCAGCAGCTTAGTGGCAGGGAGCTCCTACGAGCAGTACTTC. This sequence encodes CASSLVAGSSYEQYF. The full variable domain, completed using reference TRBV11-2 and TRBJ2-7, is EAGVAQSPRYKIIEKRQSVAFWCNPISGHATLYWYQQILGQGPKLLIQFQNNGVVDDSQLPKDRFSAERLKGVDSTLKIQPAKLEDSAVYLCASSLVAGSSYEQYFGPGTRLTVT.

This rearrangement joins TRBV19 to TRBJ1-6; D not resolved. V was clipped by 9 bases and J by 9 bases, with 18 bases between them. Germline V lookup: CDR1 LNHDA, CDR2 SQIVND (reference sequence). The length of the CDR3 is 14 residues. This chain's CDR3 is CASTDRETSSPLHF. The CDR3 nucleotides read TGTGCCAGCACCGACCGGGAAACAAGTTCACCCCTCCACTTT.

For the CDR3, the DNA is TGTGCCATCAGTGAGGAAGACAGGGGGCTAAATGAAAAACTGTTTTTT. Its protein product is CAISEEDRGLNEKLFF. The V and J genes are TRBV10-3 and TRBJ1-4, with 10 bases matching TRBD1. The junction had 5 bases not matched to a gene; V was cut back by 2 bases and J by 5 bases. The CDR3 length is 16 residues. CDR1 and CDR2 (germline): ENHRY, SYGVKD.

This sequence joins TRBV7-3 and TRBJ1-1; D possibly corresponds to TRBD1 (5 bases). Germline V gene lookup returns CDR1 SGHTA and CDR2 FQGTGA. The CDR3 has 13 amino acids. V lost 5 bases and J 4 bases, leaving 11 bases between the germline ends. The CDR3 is CASSPQRGTEAFF. The CDR3 region has the DNA TGTGCCAGCAGCCCACAAAGGGGCACTGAAGCTTTCTTT.

The chain links TRBV7-8 to TRBJ1-1; no clear D gene. Germline V gene lookup returns CDR1 SGHVS and CDR2 FQNEAQ. V dropped 1 base and J dropped 6 bases, with 9 bases sitting between them. This CDR3 has 13 amino acids. CDR3 bases: TGTGCCAGCAGCTTAGGTGTTTACGCTGAAGCTTTCTTT. Its translation: CASSLGVYAEAFF.

The chain links TRBV5-1 to TRBJ1-2; 7 bases are shared with TRBD1. Germline values: CDR1 SGHRS, CDR2 YFSETQ. Trimming removed 0 bases from V and 7 bases from J; junction bases left unmatched: 3. This CDR3 region has 13 residues. The CDR3 protein is CASSLGQGVGYTF. The CDR3 region has the DNA TGCGCCAGCAGCTTGGGGCAGGGGGTTGGCTACACCTTC.

The gene calls are TRBV19 and TRBJ1-1, with 9 bases matching TRBD1. The germline V gene has CDR1 LNHDA and CDR2 SQIVND (reference sequence). The ends lost 4 bases at V and 5 bases at J; junction bases unmatched: 5. This CDR3 is 14 amino acids long. The CDR3 DNA follows: TGTGCCAGTAGTAGGACAGGGGACGTTACTGAAGCTTTCTTT. Its protein product is CASSRTGDVTEAFF.

The chain joins TRBV5-1 to TRBJ2-6, with D possibly being TRBD2 (6 bases). The CDR3 extends over 20 amino acids. Per the germline V gene, CDR1 is SGHRS and CDR2 is YFSETQ. V was pared by 4 bases and J by 2 bases, with 25 bases between. Written as DNA, the CDR3 is TGCGCCAGCAGCGGTGGGAATGGGCCGGGGGTAGGTGCTGGGGCCAACGTCCTGACTTTC. It encodes CASSGGNGPGVGAGANVLTF.